These 26 T cell receptor beta chains originate from one sample sequenced in a study of blood T cells in healthy people across ages. The authors ran a second PCR of about 7 to 11 cycles using a sample-barcoded 5' primer and a J-beta primer mix. TCRdb called the 5' RACE reads again in MiXCR, with one record for every CDR3 protein. The data hold 700,000 to 900,000 distinct CDR3 sequences, with about 55% observed a single time. Sequencing was carried out using blood. These receptor sequences come from a man of 80 years or more in good health.

CDR3 in amino acids: CASSYPGQGMYEQYF. CDR3 DNA sequence: TGTGCCAGCAGTTACCCAGGACAGGGGATGTACGAGCAGTACTTC. The genes are TRBV6-6 and TRBJ2-7; 9 nucleotides line up with TRBD1. V shed 2 bases, J shed 4 bases, and the junction held 6 bases outside the gene matches. The germline CDR1 and CDR2 sequences are MNHNY and SVGAGI (reference sequence). This CDR3 has 15 amino acids.

The J gene is TRBJ2-7, the V gene TRBV11-2, with TRBD2 matching 7 bases. The CDR3 is 16 amino acids. V was clipped by 1 base and J by 7 bases; unmatched bases: 13. Germline values: CDR1 SGHAT, CDR2 FQNNGV. CDR3 sequence (DNA): TGTGCCAGCAGCTTAGTTACGCGGGAGCCGTACAATGAGCAGTACTTC. Translating gives CASSLVTREPYNEQYF.

The chain recombines TRBV24-1 with TRBJ1-5, with D possibly TRBD1 on 6 matching bases. Germline lookup yields CDR1 KGHDR and CDR2 SFDVKD. V dropped 9 bases and J dropped 0 bases, with 14 bases sitting between them. This CDR3 is built from 15 residues. CDR3 sequence (DNA): TGTGCCACCTATCGGGACACCTATAGCAATCAGCCCCAGCATTTT. It specifies CATYRDTYSNQPQHF.

This clonotype was recorded once. The chain recombines TRBV7-2 with TRBJ2-1, with 11 positions matching TRBD1. CDR3 length: 13 amino acids. CDR1 and CDR2 from the germline V gene are SGHTA and FQGNSA. The junction had 5 bases not matched to a gene; V was cut back by 8 bases and J by 8 bases. The CDR3 DNA is TGTGCCAGCGGGGACAGGGGGAGGGATGAGCAGTTCTTC. Translating it yields CASGDRGRDEQFF.

For the CDR3, the DNA is TGCAGTGCTAGTGGGCAGACAGGGGAGACCCAGTACTTC. It translates to CSASGQTGETQYF. This chain links TRBV20-1 with TRBJ2-5; 7 nucleotides agree with TRBD1. J was trimmed by 5 bases and V by 3 bases; bases with no gene match: 6. This CDR3 region has 13 residues. CDR1 and CDR2 (germline): DFQATT, SNEGSKA (reference sequence).

This chain joins TRBV7-8 and TRBJ2-3; 8 nucleotides agree with TRBD1. The V gene end was trimmed by 3 bases and the J gene end by 5 bases; junction bases not matched to a gene: 4. The CDR3 contains 14 residues. Germline CDR1 and CDR2: SGHVS and FQNEAQ. The CDR3 protein is CASSLFTGGDTQYF. The CDR3 DNA sequence: TGTGCCAGCAGCTTGTTTACAGGGGGAGATACGCAGTATTTT.

V usage is TRBV9 and J usage is TRBJ2-2; 13 nucleotides agree with TRBD2. The J segment lost 2 bases and the V segment lost 3 bases, leaving 7 bases of the junction unmatched. The CDR3 contains 18 residues. In germline, CDR1 is SGDLS, CDR2 YYNGEE. The CDR3 coding sequence is TGTGCCAGCAGCGGGGGGGGACTAGCGGGAATTAACACCGGGGAGCTGTTTTTT. Its protein product is CASSGGGLAGINTGELFF.

The V gene is TRBV12-3 or TRBV12-4, the J gene TRBJ1-6; D remains unclear. The CDR3 spans 15 residues. With 4 bases removed from V and 5 bases from J, the gap between germline ends came to 12 bases. The CDR3 region is CASSSTGGNNSPLHF. The CDR3 bases are TGTGCCAGCAGTTCGACGGGAGGGAATAATTCACCCCTCCACTTT.

In its sample, this clonotype was seen many times. The V and J genes are TRBV6-5 and TRBJ2-3; 10 nucleotides agree with TRBD1. This CDR3 is built from 14 residues. Germline lookup yields CDR1 MNHEY and CDR2 SVGAGI. The J segment lost 1 base and the V segment lost 6 bases, leaving 1 base of the junction unmatched. The CDR3 DNA reads as TGTGCCAGCAGAGGGACAGGGGGCACAGATACGCAGTATTTT. As protein: CASRGTGGTDTQYF.

The chain employs TRBV20-1 and TRBJ2-7; TRBD2 might be the D (6 bases). Between the trimmed V and J ends, which lost 7 bases and 3 bases, there was a span of 10 bases. The germline V gene has CDR1 DFQATT and CDR2 SNEGSKA (reference sequence). This CDR3 is 11 amino acids long. CDR3 coding DNA: TGCAGTGGCGGGGAGAGCTACGAGCAGTACTTC. The encoded protein is CSGGESYEQYF.

This chain joins TRBV21-1 and TRBJ2-7; the table assigns TRBD1, which was not confirmed against the DNA. TRBV21-1 is recorded as a pseudogene. The length of the CDR3 is 16 residues. The CDR3 DNA sequence: TGTGCCAGCAGCAAAGTCTACCCGGGCAGAGTCTACGAGCAGTACTTC. It is translated as CASSKVYPGRVYEQYF.

This chain joins TRBV15 and TRBJ1-4; the D gene is possibly TRBD1 (6 bases). Trimming removed 4 bases from V and 0 bases from J, with 15 bases in between. The CDR3 is 17 residues long. Germline V gene data show CDR1 as LNHNV and CDR2 as YYDKDF (reference sequence). Here the CDR3 reads CATSKGQRTSTNEKLFF. The CDR3 coding sequence is TGTGCCACCAGCAAAGGACAGAGGACATCAACTAATGAAAAACTGTTTTTT.

Comment on this clonotype: Germline and junction disagree at one end, which may indicate a read error. This rearrangement joins TRBV7-8 to TRBJ2-1; possibly TRBD2 for D (5 bases). CDR1 and CDR2 (germline): SGHVS, FQNEAQ. This CDR3 has 14 amino acids. The CDR3 sequence is CASSLAGMNNEQFF. In nucleotides, the CDR3 is TGTGCCAGCAGCCTAGCTGGGATGAACAATGAGCAGTTCTTC. The full variable domain, its missing parts supplied by reference TRBV7-8 and TRBJ2-1, is GAGVSQSPRYKVAKRGQDVALRCDPISGHVSLFWYQQALGQGPEFLTYFQNEAQLDKSGLPSDRFFAERPEGSVSTLKIQRTQQEDSAVYLCASSLAGMNNEQFFGPGTRLTVL.

Only a few counts were recorded for this clonotype. V and J are TRBV5-5 and TRBJ2-7, with D tentatively TRBD2 (5 bases). The germline V gene has CDR1 SGHKS and CDR2 YYEKEE (reference sequence). The ends were cut back, 2 bases at V and 3 bases at J, with 12 bases in the middle. The length of the CDR3 is 14 residues. The CDR3 DNA sequence: TGTGCCAGCAGCTTTGGCGGGCCCCTCTACGAGCAGTACTTC. As protein: CASSFGGPLYEQYF.

The chain combines TRBV5-1 with TRBJ2-1; 9 bases line up with TRBD2. The CDR3 is 15 amino acids. V dropped 4 bases and J dropped 6; count of bases not matched to a gene: 8. The germline V gene has CDR1 SGHRS and CDR2 YFSETQ. The CDR3 spells CASSRAGTSINEQFF. In DNA form, the CDR3 reads TGCGCCAGCAGCCGGGCCGGGACTAGCATCAATGAGCAGTTCTTC.

This clonotype was detected a few times. V gene TRBV7-2 combines with J gene TRBJ2-7, with unresolved D. The V end lost 7 bases, the J end lost 3 bases, and 13 bases lay between the germline ends. This CDR3 spans 13 amino acids. Germline loops: CDR1 SGHTA, CDR2 FQGNSA. CDR3 nucleotide sequence: TGTGCCAGCACCCTCCGCTCCCACTACGAGCAGTACTTC. This encodes CASTLRSHYEQYF. Variable domain in full (rest from reference TRBV7-2 and TRBJ2-7): GAGVSQSPSNKVTEKGKDVELRCDPISGHTALYWYRQSLGQGLEFLIYFQGNSAPDKSGLPSDRFSAERTGGSVSTLTIQRTQQEDSAVYLCASTLRSHYEQYFGPGTRLTVT.

V usage is TRBV20-1 and J usage is TRBJ2-3; 11 bases fit TRBD2. Germline CDR1 DFQATT, CDR2 SNEGSKA (reference sequence). This CDR3 comprises 16 residues. J gave up 2 bases and V 5 bases, and 9 bases lay outside the gene matches. Here the CDR3 DNA reads TGCAGTGCTCCGCGACTAGCGGGAATATCCACAGATACGCAGTATTTT. It yields the protein CSAPRLAGISTDTQYF.

The count of this clonotype is one. The rearrangement links TRBV20-1 to TRBJ2-4, with 12 positions matching TRBD2. The DNA end lines up better with TRBJ2-5; the J call may be wrong. This CDR3 spans 14 amino acids. CDR1 and CDR2 from the germline V gene are DFQATT and SNEGSKA (reference sequence). The CDR3 protein is CSASPTSGGETQYF. The CDR3 nucleotides are TGCAGTGCTAGCCCCACTAGCGGGGGGGAGACCCAGTACTTC.

The chain recombines TRBV20-1 with TRBJ2-1; TRBD2 aligns across 7 bases. Germline V gives CDR1 DFQATT, CDR2 SNEGSKA (reference sequence). After removal of 3 bases from V and 1 base from J, the junction contained 6 bases not matched to a gene. The CDR3 covers 15 residues. This CDR3 is CSARSLAVSYNEQFF. In DNA form, the CDR3 reads TGCAGTGCTAGGTCCCTAGCGGTATCCTACAATGAGCAGTTCTTC.

The chain employs TRBV7-8 and TRBJ2-3, with 7 positions matching TRBD1. The CDR3 is made up of 15 amino acids. Germline lookup yields CDR1 SGHVS and CDR2 FQNEAQ. V shed 7 bases and J 6 bases; nucleotides not matched to a gene: 13. For the CDR3, the DNA is TGTGCCAGCAACGAGGAGAGGGGGCGAGGGGATACGCAGTATTTT. Protein product: CASNEERGRGDTQYF.

The genes are TRBV7-9 and TRBJ2-5; perhaps D is TRBD1 or TRBD2 (5 bases each). Trimming took off 2 bases at V and 5 bases at J, with 18 bases between the two ends. CDR3 length: 16 residues. The germline gives CDR1 SEHNR, CDR2 FQNEAQ (reference sequence). For the CDR3, the DNA is TGTGCCAGCAGCTTACCCAGGGACGGATTCGGGGAGACCCAGTACTTC. Translated: CASSLPRDGFGETQYF.

The CDR3 here is CASSLLFHGTQSSGANVLTF. The CDR3 DNA is TGTGCCAGCAGCTTGTTATTTCACGGAACCCAAAGCTCTGGGGCCAACGTCCTGACTTTC. The chain uses TRBV5-4 and TRBJ2-6, with D hard to call. Germline lookup yields CDR1 SGHNT and CDR2 YYREEE (reference sequence). V was cut by 1 base and J by 0 bases, with 20 bases left in between. The CDR3 runs to 20 residues.

This clonotype appeared a few times. The chain is built from TRBV7-2 and TRBJ2-1; 13 bases map to TRBD2. The V gene's germline CDR1 is SGHTA and CDR2 FQGNSA. This CDR3 is 15 amino acids long. Germline trimming cut 4 bases from V and 6 bases from J; bases unmatched to any gene: 3. The CDR3 DNA sequence: TGTGCCAGCAGCTGGACTAGCGGGAGTTCCAATGAGCAGTTCTTC. This codes for CASSWTSGSSNEQFF.

This clonotype was counted only a few times. Here the CDR3 reads CASSPGLAGFQETQYF. The CDR3 DNA follows: TGTGCCAGCAGCCCGGGACTAGCGGGATTCCAAGAGACCCAGTACTTC. This chain connects TRBV11-3 to TRBJ2-5, with TRBD2 identical over 13 bases. Trimming cost V 5 bases and J 1 base; bases outside gene matches: 4. The CDR3 length is 16 residues. From germline, CDR1 is SGHNT and CDR2 YENEEA.

The table lists this clonotype with a few counts. The chain links TRBV29-1 to TRBJ2-7, with 13 positions matching TRBD2. CDR1 is SQVTM, CDR2 ANQGSEA, per germline. The junction had 8 bases not matched to a gene; V was cut back by 3 bases and J by 0 bases. This CDR3 contains 17 residues. The CDR3 spells CSVEAQGLAGSSYEQYF. The CDR3 DNA sequence: TGCAGCGTTGAGGCGCAGGGACTAGCGGGATCCTCCTACGAGCAGTACTTC.

The V gene is TRBV30, the J gene TRBJ2-2, with 11 bases lining up with TRBD2. From germline, CDR1 is GTSNPN and CDR2 SVGIG (reference sequence). This CDR3 is 15 amino acids long. The V segment lost 2 bases and the J segment 5 bases; nucleotides outside the gene matches: 4. The CDR3 loop is CAWSTGLAGTGELFF. CDR3 in DNA: TGTGCCTGGAGTACAGGACTAGCGGGTACCGGGGAGCTGTTTTTT.